Following are 15 T cell receptor beta chains from one sample sequenced in a study of blood T cells in healthy people across ages. Using a J-beta primer mix together with a sample-barcoded 5' primer, a second PCR was run for 7 to 11 cycles. TCRdb re-analysed the 5' RACE reads in MiXCR, keeping a single row per CDR3 protein. The repertoire holds around 1.1 million distinct CDR3 sequences, 30% to 40% seen once, with roughly 13% in the top ten. Sequenced input: blood. These receptors were collected from a man aged 18 to 30 in good health.

This chain uses TRBV5-6 with TRBJ1-1; D ambiguous. V lost 2 bases to trimming and J lost 6 bases, with 8 bases between them. The CDR3 loop spans 12 amino acids. Germline V gives CDR1 SGHDT, CDR2 YYEEEE. DNA for the CDR3: TGTGCCAGCAGCTTTGAACTCGCTGAAGCTTTCTTT. This codes for CASSFELAEAFF.

DNA of the CDR3: TGCGCCAGCAGCCAAGCGCGGACAGGGGCTGGAAAGTACAATGAGCAGTTCTTC. It codes for CASSQARTGAGKYNEQFF. The rearrangement links TRBV4-3 to TRBJ2-1; TRBD1 aligns across 9 bases. Germline V gene lookup returns CDR1 LGHNA and CDR2 YSLEER. With V trimmed by 1 base and J by 4 bases, 11 bases remained unmatched. The CDR3 contains 18 residues.

V gene TRBV7-8 combines with J gene TRBJ2-5, with 8 bases fitting TRBD1. This CDR3 has 17 amino acids. The V gene end was trimmed by 0 bases and the J gene end by 5 bases; junction bases not matched to a gene: 11. Germline CDR1 and CDR2: SGHVS and FQNEAQ. The CDR3, as DNA: TGTGCCAGCAGCTTAGCCCCACTAGGACAGGGCCCGGAGACCCAGTACTTC. It specifies CASSLAPLGQGPETQYF.

The J gene is TRBJ1-1, the V gene TRBV20-1; 7 nucleotides line up with TRBD1. Trimming removed 6 bases from V and 2 bases from J; junction bases left unmatched: 9. This CDR3 contains 14 residues. The V gene's germline CDR1 is DFQATT and CDR2 SNEGSKA (reference sequence). The CDR3 reads CSANRDRINTEAFF. CDR3 nucleotides: TGCAGTGCCAACCGGGACAGAATTAACACTGAAGCTTTCTTT.

The V call is TRBV20-1, the J call TRBJ1-4; the match to TRBD1 covers 8 bases. Germline trimming cut 3 bases from V and 2 bases from J; bases unmatched to any gene: 2. The V gene's germline CDR1 is DFQATT and CDR2 SNEGSKA (reference sequence). The CDR3 sequence is 14 residues long. The CDR3 spells CSASRGQTNEKLFF. In DNA form, the CDR3 reads TGCAGTGCTAGCAGGGGGCAGACTAATGAAAAACTGTTTTTT.

The chain employs TRBV12-5 and TRBJ2-5; the match to TRBD1 covers 8 bases. The tail of the sequence fits TRBJ2-7 better, so the J call may be wrong. The CDR3 covers 15 residues. Germline CDR1 reads LGHNT; CDR2 reads FRNRAP. CDR3 region: CASGWDRSVTYEQYF. CDR3 sequence (DNA): TGTGCTAGTGGCTGGGACAGGTCGGTTACCTACGAGCAGTACTTC.

The V and J genes are TRBV4-3 and TRBJ1-4; D remains unclear. The CDR3 has 14 amino acids. Germline V CDR1 and CDR2: LGHNA, YSLEER. V gave up 3 bases and J gave up 6 bases, with 11 bases separating them. Written as DNA, the CDR3 is TGCGCCAGCAGCCAGGTCGACGGAGATGAAAAACTGTTTTTT. Encoded protein: CASSQVDGDEKLFF.

On this clonotype: An end of the junction differs from the germline gene, which may be a read error. The J gene is TRBJ2-5, the V gene TRBV7-2, with 9 positions matching TRBD2. Germline values: CDR1 SGHTA, CDR2 FQGNSA. The CDR3 runs to 16 residues. The CDR3 DNA reads TGTGCAAGCAGCCCCGATAGCGGGGGCTCCTACAAGGAGCAGTACTTC. Translated, it gives CASSPDSGGSYKEQYF.

The chain carries TRBV12-3 or TRBV12-4 and TRBJ2-7; D unresolved. This CDR3 region has 12 residues. The V and J ends lost 3 bases and 9 bases respectively, with 12 bases between them. CDR3 bases: TGTGCCAGCAGTTTTGACGCCAGGCCGCAGTACTTC. Its translation: CASSFDARPQYF.

The chain recombines TRBV25-1 with TRBJ2-1; 7 positions match TRBD2. The CDR3 length is 14 residues. The trim removed 10 bases at V and 0 bases at J, leaving 6 bases unmatched. Per germline, CDR1 MGHDK and CDR2 SYGVNS. The CDR3 region has the DNA TGTGCCACTACGGGGGGAAGCTCCTACAATGAGCAGTTCTTC. This translates into CATTGGSSYNEQFF.

This clonotype was picked up a small number of times. This chain joins TRBV19 and TRBJ1-1; D is unresolved. This CDR3 has 13 amino acids. The V gene's germline CDR1 is LNHDA and CDR2 SQIVND (reference sequence). V lost 7 bases and J lost 5, with 14 bases in between. CDR3 residues: CASNPPGRTEAFF. In nucleotides, the CDR3 is TGTGCCAGTAACCCACCAGGCAGAACTGAAGCTTTCTTT.

This clonotype was counted between two and nine times. The rearrangement uses TRBV5-1 and TRBJ1-2; possible D gene TRBD1, 6 bases. V was cut by 4 bases and J by 8 bases, with 21 bases left in between. Germline CDR1 reads SGHRS; CDR2 reads YFSETQ. The CDR3 runs 15 residues. The CDR3 coding sequence is TGCGCCAGCAGCATCCGCCAGGGGATGGTCGGAGGCTACACCTTC. Residues: CASSIRQGMVGGYTF.

The chain recombines TRBV12-5 with TRBJ2-5, with D unclear. Trimming shortened V by 1 base and J by 2 bases, and 14 bases separated the two germline ends. The CDR3 extends over 16 amino acids. CDR1 is LGHNT, CDR2 FRNRAP, per germline. The CDR3 is CASGLGLVGSQETQYF. DNA of the CDR3: TGTGCTAGTGGTTTGGGGCTAGTCGGGTCGCAAGAGACCCAGTACTTC.

The gene calls are TRBV20-1 and TRBJ2-1; perhaps TRBD2 as D (5 bases). The V gene's germline CDR1 is DFQATT and CDR2 SNEGSKA (reference sequence). The length of the CDR3 is 14 residues. V dropped 5 bases and J dropped 6 bases, with 17 bases sitting between them. The CDR3 bases are TGCAGTGCTGCCTCTACAACTAGTCCCAATGAGCAGTTCTTC. Protein sequence: CSAASTTSPNEQFF.

This clonotype has only a few counts. The chain combines TRBV20-1 with TRBJ1-4; D not certain. Trimming removed 5 bases at V and 4 bases at J, with 8 bases between. This CDR3 has 12 amino acids. Germline V CDR1 and CDR2: DFQATT, SNEGSKA (reference sequence). DNA of the CDR3: TGCAGTGCTCGGCATAGTAATGAAAAACTGTTTTTT. Amino acid sequence: CSARHSNEKLFF.